These 11 T cell receptor beta chains were sequenced from one sample in a study of cytomegalovirus exposure and HLA in healthy donors. PCR involved 60 Vbeta and 13 Jbeta primers. Data came from immunoSEQ multiplex PCR; TCRdb stores just in-frame clones and leaves some out. The sample comprises about 160,000 clones, 60% to 85% of which are singletons, and more than 3.5% rests with the top ten. Sequencing was done on a sample of PBMCs. Receptors originate from a man aged 25 to 45 in good health and CMV-seropositive.

The chain recombines TRBV7-2 with TRBJ2-2, with 12 bases aligning to TRBD2. Germline V gene lookup returns CDR1 SGHTA and CDR2 FQGNSA. V lost 4 bases to trimming and J lost 2 bases; unmatched junction nucleotides: 5. The CDR3 contains 17 residues. In DNA form, the CDR3 reads TGTGCCAGCAGCTCAAGGACTAGCGGGATAAACACCGGGGAGCTGTTTTTT. Translated, it gives CASSSRTSGINTGELFF.

The gene calls are TRBV7-9 and TRBJ1-4; 12 positions match TRBD1. This CDR3 spans 15 amino acids. Germline V gene sequence: CDR1 SEHNR, CDR2 FQNEAQ (reference sequence). V gave up 4 bases and J gave up 6 bases; unmatched junction bases: 3. The DNA for the CDR3 is TGTGCCAGCAGCTGGGGACAGGGGGCGGATGAAAAACTGTTTTTT. This gives the protein CASSWGQGADEKLFF.

This chain joins TRBV7-9 and TRBJ2-5, with 13 bases that match TRBD2. The CDR3 length is 18 residues. Germline CDR1 SEHNR, CDR2 FQNEAQ (reference sequence). After removal of 4 bases from V and 5 bases from J, the junction contained 13 bases not matched to a gene. The DNA for the CDR3 is TGTGCCAGCAGCTCCAGACTAGCGGGGGGCCCCCGGCAGGAGACCCAGTACTTC. It is translated as CASSSRLAGGPRQETQYF.

CDR3 DNA sequence: TGTGCCTGGAGTGGTTTTCCGGACAGGGGTGATCAGCCCCAGCATTTT. Its protein product is CAWSGFPDRGDQPQHF. The chain has TRBV30 and TRBJ1-5; 9 bases align to TRBD1. Germline V CDR1 and CDR2: GTSNPN, SVGIG (reference sequence). CDR3 size: 16 residues. The junction had 9 bases not matched to a gene; V was cut back by 1 base and J by 5 bases.

This sequence joins TRBV29-1 and TRBJ2-7, with a tentative D call TRBD1 (6 bases). The CDR3 sequence is 13 residues long. V lost 7 bases and J 2 bases, leaving 15 bases between the germline ends. Germline CDR1 and CDR2: SQVTM and ANQGSEA. The CDR3 nucleotides read TGCAGCGCCCGGGGACATTTTACCTACGAGCAGTACTTC. Its protein is CSARGHFTYEQYF.

The J gene is TRBJ2-1, the V gene TRBV7-8, with a possible D match to TRBD2 (7 bases). Germline lookup yields CDR1 SGHVS and CDR2 FQNEAQ. There are 14 residues in the CDR3. Trimming took 3 bases from V and 5 from J, leaving 11 bases between them. CDR3 amino acids: CASSFGGGHNEQFF. The CDR3 bases are TGTGCCAGCAGCTTCGGCGGGGGCCACAATGAGCAGTTCTTC. Full variable domain (rest looked up from reference TRBV7-8 and TRBJ2-1): GAGVSQSPRYKVAKRGQDVALRCDPISGHVSLFWYQQALGQGPEFLTYFQNEAQLDKSGLPSDRFFAERPEGSVSTLKIQRTQQEDSAVYLCASSFGGGHNEQFFGPGTRLTVL.

J is TRBJ1-5 and V is TRBV4-3, with D uncertain. The CDR3 sequence is 15 residues long. The germline V gene encodes CDR1 LGHNA and CDR2 YSLEER. V was cut by 0 bases and J by 4 bases, with 10 bases left in between. CDR3 in amino acids: CASSQDLQTNQPQHF. Here the CDR3 DNA reads TGCGCCAGCAGCCAAGATTTACAGACGAATCAGCCCCAGCATTTT.

The V gene is TRBV14, the J gene TRBJ2-3; 10 positions agree with TRBD2. V lost 1 base and J lost 3; bases outside the gene matches: 4. The CDR3 loop spans 16 amino acids. Germline CDR1 SGHDN, CDR2 FVKESK. The CDR3 loop reads CASSQAGTSDTDTQYF. CDR3 coding DNA: TGTGCCAGCAGCCAAGCCGGGACTAGCGATACAGATACGCAGTATTTT. Full variable domain (outside the CDR3, taken from reference TRBV14 and TRBJ2-3): EAGVTQFPSHSVIEKGQTVTLRCDPISGHDNLYWYRRVMGKEIKFLLHFVKESKQDESGMPNNRFLAERTGGTYSTLKVQPAELEDSGVYFCASSQAGTSDTDTQYFGPGTRLTVL.

The CDR3 is CASSSLVGEAGTQYF. CDR3 in DNA: TGTGCCAGCAGCTCCCTAGTTGGCGAGGCGGGTACGCAGTATTTT. The chain is built from TRBV11-2 and TRBJ2-3; weak D call: TRBD2 (5 bases). The CDR3 covers 15 residues. The germline V gene encodes CDR1 SGHAT and CDR2 FQNNGV. Trimming removed 4 bases from V and 8 bases from J, with 19 bases in between.

The chain carries TRBV5-4 and TRBJ1-1, with D possibly matching TRBD1 (6 bases). The germline V and J ends were trimmed by 0 bases and 6 bases, with 9 bases remaining between them. CDR1 is SGHNT, CDR2 YYREEE, per germline (reference sequence). This CDR3 spans 13 amino acids. Here the CDR3 reads CASSLDRVPEAFF. The DNA of the CDR3 is TGTGCCAGCAGCTTGGACAGGGTCCCTGAAGCTTTCTTT.

A few counts support this clone. The chain has TRBV10-3 and TRBJ2-7; 10 bases map to TRBD1. Germline-derived CDR1 and CDR2 are ENHRY and SYGVKD. V was pared by 3 bases and J by 5 bases, with 4 bases of the junction left unmatched. CDR3 length: 14 residues. The CDR3 region is CAISDTTGGHEQYF. Written as DNA, the CDR3 is TGTGCCATCAGTGACACGACAGGGGGCCACGAGCAGTACTTC.